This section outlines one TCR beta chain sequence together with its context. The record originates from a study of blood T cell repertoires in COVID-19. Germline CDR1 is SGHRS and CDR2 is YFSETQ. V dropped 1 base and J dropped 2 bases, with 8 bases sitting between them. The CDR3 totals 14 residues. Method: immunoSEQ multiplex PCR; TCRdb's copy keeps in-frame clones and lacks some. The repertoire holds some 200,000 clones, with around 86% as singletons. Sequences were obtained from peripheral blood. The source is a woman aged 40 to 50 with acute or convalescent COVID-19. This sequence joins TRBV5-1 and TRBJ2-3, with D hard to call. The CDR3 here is CASSLSVVTDTQYF. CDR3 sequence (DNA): TGCGCCAGCAGCTTGTCGGTAGTCACAGATACGCAGTATTTT.